A single sample gave rise to the 22 T cell receptor beta chains below, sequenced in a study of blood T cell repertoires in COVID-19. Produced via immunoSEQ multiplex PCR; TCRdb's table is partial and in-frame only. The data contain about 300,000 clones, about nine tenths of them singletons. Sequenced sample: PBMCs or T cells enriched from blood (not recorded which). The receptor source for this set is a woman aged 50 to 65 who had been exposed to COVID-19.

This rearrangement joins TRBV7-9 to TRBJ1-3; TRBD1 matches 7 bases. The CDR3 has 15 amino acids. Looked up from germline, CDR1 is SEHNR and CDR2 is FQNEAQ (reference sequence). With 4 bases clipped from V and 2 bases from J, the junction kept 5 bases outside the gene matches. In DNA, the CDR3 is TGTGCCAGCAGCTCGCAAACAGGGGCTGGAAACACCATATATTTT. Translating gives CASSSQTGAGNTIYF.

This chain links TRBV7-2 with TRBJ2-1, with 9 bases aligning to TRBD2. Germline-derived CDR1 and CDR2 are SGHTA and FQGNSA. With V trimmed by 1 base and J by 8 bases, 6 bases remained unmatched. The CDR3 consists of 15 residues. The CDR3 loop reads CASSLGRGGQHEQFF. The CDR3 DNA reads TGTGCCAGCAGCTTAGGGCGGGGGGGCCAACATGAGCAGTTCTTC.

The chain joins TRBV11-2 to TRBJ1-2; D remains unclear. Trimming cost V 4 bases and J 7 bases, with 16 bases left between them. CDR1 is SGHAT, CDR2 FQNNGV, per germline. This CDR3 comprises 14 residues. CDR3 DNA sequence: TGTGCCAGCAGCTCCCGCCTGGAGGCCTTTGGCTACACCTTC. Translation gives CASSSRLEAFGYTF.

The J gene is TRBJ2-5, the V gene TRBV11-2, with D perhaps TRBD2 (6 bases). The CDR3 is made up of 11 amino acids. Germline V gene sequence: CDR1 SGHAT, CDR2 FQNNGV. Trimming left V 6 bases short and J 5 bases short, with 7 bases between. For the CDR3, the DNA is TGTGCCAGCAGGGAGGGGGAGACCCAGTACTTC. This translates into CASREGETQYF.

In this sample, this clone turned up once. The chain recombines TRBV11-2 with TRBJ1-2; no definite D call. The germline gives CDR1 SGHAT, CDR2 FQNNGV. The CDR3 is made up of 18 amino acids. The germline V and J ends were trimmed by 5 bases and 5 bases, with 27 bases remaining between them. The CDR3 here is CASSRLKGGRAPGYGYTF. CDR3 in DNA: TGTGCCAGCAGCCGCCTTAAGGGAGGGAGAGCACCGGGGTATGGCTACACCTTC.

This chain uses TRBV10-3 with TRBJ2-5; D is unclear. Trimming removed 6 bases at V and 5 bases at J, with 22 bases between. Germline V gene sequence: CDR1 ENHRY, CDR2 SYGVKD. This CDR3 spans 16 amino acids. This CDR3 reads CAISREPPGPRETQYF. In nucleotides, the CDR3 is TGTGCCATCAGCCGTGAGCCCCCAGGCCCAAGGGAGACCCAGTACTTC.

The rearrangement uses TRBV11-2 and TRBJ1-1, with 10 bases identical to TRBD1. This CDR3 spans 15 amino acids. J was trimmed by 2 bases and V by 5 bases; bases with no gene match: 5. Per the germline V gene, CDR1 is SGHAT and CDR2 is FQNNGV. The CDR3 DNA sequence: TGTGCCAGCAGCCCACGACAGGGGGCTAACACTGAAGCTTTCTTT. This codes for CASSPRQGANTEAFF.

V usage is TRBV2 and J usage is TRBJ2-2; maybe TRBD2 (5 bases). Germline V gene data show CDR1 as SNHLY and CDR2 as FYNNEI. Between the trimmed V and J ends, which lost 6 bases and 4 bases, there was a span of 12 bases. This CDR3 comprises 14 residues. CDR3 loop: CASRLVVSTGELFF. The CDR3 DNA sequence: TGTGCCAGCAGACTAGTAGTTTCCACCGGGGAGCTGTTTTTT.

The chain combines TRBV28 with TRBJ2-2; 9 positions agree with TRBD1. CDR3 length: 14 residues. With 5 bases clipped from V and 7 bases from J, the junction kept 5 bases outside the gene matches. Germline CDR1 reads MDHEN; CDR2 reads SYDVKM. This CDR3 reads CASSTYRGRGELFF. CDR3 sequence (DNA): TGTGCCAGCAGTACCTACAGGGGGCGCGGGGAGCTGTTTTTT. Complete variable domain (other parts from reference TRBV28 and TRBJ2-2): DVKVTQSSRYLVKRTGEKVFLECVQDMDHENMFWYRQDPGLGLRLIYFSYDVKMKEKGDIPEGYSVSREKKERFSLILESASTNQTSMYLCASSTYRGRGELFFGEGSRLTVL.

This rearrangement joins TRBV3-1 (or the pseudogene TRBV3-2) to TRBJ2-5, with 7 bases fitting TRBD2. Germline CDR1 reads LGHDT; CDR2 reads YNNKEL (reference sequence). The ends lost 0 bases at V and 9 bases at J; junction bases unmatched: 1. The CDR3 totals 12 residues. CDR3 amino acids: CASSQDGGAQYF. The CDR3 nucleotides are TGTGCCAGCAGCCAAGATGGGGGGGCCCAGTACTTC.

The rearrangement uses TRBV28 and TRBJ1-2; D uncertain. Germline V gives CDR1 MDHEN, CDR2 SYDVKM. The CDR3 contains 13 residues. The V end lost 2 bases, the J end lost 4 bases, and 8 bases lay between the germline ends. The CDR3 reads CASSLESGYGYTF. CDR3 sequence (DNA): TGTGCCAGCAGTTTAGAATCGGGCTATGGCTACACCTTC.

This chain joins TRBV30 and TRBJ1-6; 8 positions match TRBD1. The J segment lost 6 bases and the V segment lost 6 bases, leaving 4 bases of the junction unmatched. This CDR3 spans 13 amino acids. Germline CDR1 is GTSNPN and CDR2 is SVGIG (reference sequence). The CDR3 DNA reads as TGTGCCTGCCGGACAGGGACTAATTCACCCCTCCACTTT. It encodes CACRTGTNSPLHF.

The V gene is TRBV19, the J gene TRBJ2-5; D perhaps matches TRBD2 (5 bases). This CDR3 has 15 residues. The V end was cut by 1 base, the J end by 2 bases, with 11 bases between. Germline V CDR1 and CDR2: LNHDA, SQIVND (reference sequence). In DNA form, the CDR3 reads TGTGCCAGTAGTATAGCCCATAGCGCACAAGAGACCCAGTACTTC. Its protein is CASSIAHSAQETQYF.

This sequence joins TRBV4-1 and TRBJ2-1, with 9 nucleotides matching TRBD2. Germline V CDR1 and CDR2: MGHRA, YSYEKL. The CDR3 loop spans 16 amino acids. J was trimmed by 10 bases and V by 1 base; bases with no gene match: 11. The CDR3 here is CASSQVGGGVGGEQFF. The CDR3 nucleotides are TGCGCCAGCAGCCAAGTGGGCGGGGGGGTTGGCGGCGAGCAGTTCTTC.

V usage is TRBV6-5 and J usage is TRBJ2-7; perhaps TRBD2 as D (5 bases). There are 12 residues in the CDR3. V was trimmed by 8 bases and J by 6 bases, leaving 14 bases between them. CDR1 MNHEY and CDR2 SVGAGI come from the germline V gene. The CDR3 nucleotides are TGTGCCAGCCGAGTGTCGGGGTCCGAGCAGTACTTC. Translating it yields CASRVSGSEQYF.

The rearrangement uses TRBV25-1 and TRBJ1-3; D may be TRBD1 (6 bases). V shed 4 bases and J shed 0 bases, with 13 bases lying between them. Germline loops: CDR1 MGHDK, CDR2 SYGVNS. This CDR3 spans 16 amino acids. The CDR3 sequence: CASSGMTGASGNTIYF. CDR3 DNA sequence: TGTGCCAGCAGTGGGATGACAGGAGCCTCTGGAAACACCATATATTTT.

The DNA of the CDR3 is TGTGCCAGCAGCGCCCGACAGGGGATTATGAACACTGAAGCTTTCTTT. Its protein is CASSARQGIMNTEAFF. The chain employs TRBV5-6 and TRBJ1-1, with 8 bases that match TRBD1. The germline V gene encodes CDR1 SGHDT and CDR2 YYEEEE. With 4 bases clipped from V and 0 bases from J, the junction kept 8 bases outside the gene matches. CDR3 length: 16 residues. Variable domain in full (rest from reference TRBV5-6 and TRBJ1-1): DAGVTQSPTHLIKTRGQQVTLRCSPKSGHDTVSWYQQALGQGPQFIFQYYEEEERQRGNFPDRFSGHQFPNYSSELNVNALLLGDSALYLCASSARQGIMNTEAFFGQGTRLTVV.

This clone was seen a handful of times. The rearrangement joins TRBV27 to TRBJ1-5, with 7 bases matching TRBD1. Per germline, CDR1 MNHEY and CDR2 SMNVEV (reference sequence). After removal of 5 bases from V and 9 bases from J, the junction contained 13 bases not matched to a gene. The CDR3 totals 15 residues. The DNA for the CDR3 is TGTGCCAGCAGTCGAGGACAGGATCAGATGGTGCCCCAGCATTTT. Its translation: CASSRGQDQMVPQHF.

The chain couples TRBV6-2 or TRBV6-3 to TRBJ2-5; D gene ambiguous. V lost 1 base and J lost 4, with 10 bases in between. CDR3 length: 14 residues. Germline CDR1 is MNHEY and CDR2 is SVGEGT. In DNA, the CDR3 is TGTGCCAGCAGTTACTGGCGGTTCGGAGAGACCCAGTACTTC. Amino acid sequence: CASSYWRFGETQYF.

V and J are TRBV6-5 and TRBJ1-1, with D perhaps matching TRBD1 (5 bases). This CDR3 contains 14 residues. The ends were cut back, 2 bases at V and 6 bases at J, with 13 bases in the middle. CDR1 is MNHEY, CDR2 SVGAGI, per germline. The CDR3 DNA is TGTGCCAGCAGTTACCCCCAACGGGGGTCTGAAGCTTTCTTT. Translating gives CASSYPQRGSEAFF.

This clone was picked up a small number of times. This sequence joins TRBV7-8 and TRBJ1-5; 11 nucleotides align to TRBD1. Germline CDR1 SGHVS, CDR2 FQNEAQ. Losses at the gene ends were 5 bases for V and 6 bases for J; bases not matched to a gene: 6. The CDR3 runs 15 residues. CDR3 region: CASSLRDRGAQPQHF. The CDR3 coding sequence is TGTGCCAGCAGCCTCAGGGACAGGGGGGCTCAGCCCCAGCATTTT.

This chain uses TRBV5-6 with TRBJ1-5, with D possibly matching TRBD1 (5 bases). Per the germline V gene, CDR1 is SGHDT and CDR2 is YYEEEE. The CDR3 is made up of 15 amino acids. Trimming took 0 bases from V and 3 from J, leaving 10 bases between them. The CDR3 sequence is CASSLGQTINQPQHF. In DNA, the CDR3 is TGTGCCAGCAGCTTGGGACAGACAATCAATCAGCCCCAGCATTTT.